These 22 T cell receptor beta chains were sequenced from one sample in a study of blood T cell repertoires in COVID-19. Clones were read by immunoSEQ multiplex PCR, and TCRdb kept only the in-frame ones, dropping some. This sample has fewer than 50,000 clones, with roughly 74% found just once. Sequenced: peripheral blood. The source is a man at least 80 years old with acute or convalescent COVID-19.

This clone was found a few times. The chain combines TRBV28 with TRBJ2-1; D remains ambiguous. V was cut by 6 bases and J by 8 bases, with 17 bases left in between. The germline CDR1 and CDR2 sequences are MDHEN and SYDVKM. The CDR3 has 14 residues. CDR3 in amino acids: CASRFLTYNDEQFF. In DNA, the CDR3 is TGTGCCAGCAGATTTTTAACCTATAACGATGAGCAGTTCTTC.

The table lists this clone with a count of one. The CDR3 protein is CASSVRGYGAGGGEQYF. The CDR3 bases are TGTGCCAGCAGTGTGCGGGGGTACGGTGCGGGAGGCGGCGAGCAGTACTTC. The chain couples TRBV2 to TRBJ2-7, with 8 bases lining up with TRBD2. The V gene's germline CDR1 is SNHLY and CDR2 FYNNEI. The V segment lost 4 bases and the J segment 6 bases; nucleotides outside the gene matches: 17. The CDR3 contains 17 residues.

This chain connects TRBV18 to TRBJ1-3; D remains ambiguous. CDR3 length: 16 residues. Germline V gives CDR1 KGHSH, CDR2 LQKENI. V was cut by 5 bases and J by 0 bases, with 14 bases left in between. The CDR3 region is CASSTLPSRSGNTIYF. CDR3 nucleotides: TGTGCCAGCTCAACTCTACCATCCCGCTCTGGAAACACCATATATTTT.

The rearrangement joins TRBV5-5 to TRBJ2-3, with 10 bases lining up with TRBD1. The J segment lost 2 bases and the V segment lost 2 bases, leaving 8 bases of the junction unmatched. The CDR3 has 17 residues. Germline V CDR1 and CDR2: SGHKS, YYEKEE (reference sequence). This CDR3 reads CASSFRQGAIDTDTQYF. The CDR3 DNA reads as TGTGCCAGCAGCTTCCGACAGGGGGCTATTGACACAGATACGCAGTATTTT. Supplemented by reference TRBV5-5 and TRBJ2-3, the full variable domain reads DAGVTQSPTHLIKTRGQQVTLRCSPISGHKSVSWYQQVLGQGPQFIFQYYEKEERGRGNFPDRFSARQFPNYSSELNVNALLLGDSALYLCASSFRQGAIDTDTQYFGPGTRLTVL.

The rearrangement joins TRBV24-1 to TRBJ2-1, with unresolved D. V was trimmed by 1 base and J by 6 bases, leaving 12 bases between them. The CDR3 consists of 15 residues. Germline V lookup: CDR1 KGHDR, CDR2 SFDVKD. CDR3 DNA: TGTGCCACCAGTGATTTTAGAAGTACGGGCAATGAGCAGTTCTTC. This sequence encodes CATSDFRSTGNEQFF.

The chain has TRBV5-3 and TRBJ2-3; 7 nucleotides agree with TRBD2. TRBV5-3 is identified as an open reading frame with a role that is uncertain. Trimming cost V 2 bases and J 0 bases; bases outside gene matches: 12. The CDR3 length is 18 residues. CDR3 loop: CARSLTPSGEWSTDTQYF. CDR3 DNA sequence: TGTGCCAGAAGCTTAACGCCCAGCGGGGAATGGAGCACAGATACGCAGTATTTT.

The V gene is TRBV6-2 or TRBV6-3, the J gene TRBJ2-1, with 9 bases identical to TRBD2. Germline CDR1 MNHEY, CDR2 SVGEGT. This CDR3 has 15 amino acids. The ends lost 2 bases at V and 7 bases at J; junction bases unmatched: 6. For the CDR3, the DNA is TGTGCCAGCAGTTACCAGGGACTAGCCACAAATGAGCAGTTCTTC. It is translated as CASSYQGLATNEQFF.

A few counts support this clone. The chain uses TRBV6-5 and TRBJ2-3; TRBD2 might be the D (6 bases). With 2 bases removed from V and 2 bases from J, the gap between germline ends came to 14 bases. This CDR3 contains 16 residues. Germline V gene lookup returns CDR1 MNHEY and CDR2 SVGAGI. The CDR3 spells CASSYAGGSLTDTQYF. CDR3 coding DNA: TGTGCCAGCAGTTACGCCGGGGGAAGCCTCACAGATACGCAGTATTTT.

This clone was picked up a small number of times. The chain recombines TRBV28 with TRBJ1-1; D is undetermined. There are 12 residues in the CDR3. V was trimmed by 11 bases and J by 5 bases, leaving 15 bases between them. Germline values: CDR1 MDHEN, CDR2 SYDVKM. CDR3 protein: CALRGVGTEAFF. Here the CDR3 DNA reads TGTGCCCTCCGGGGAGTTGGGACTGAAGCTTTCTTT.

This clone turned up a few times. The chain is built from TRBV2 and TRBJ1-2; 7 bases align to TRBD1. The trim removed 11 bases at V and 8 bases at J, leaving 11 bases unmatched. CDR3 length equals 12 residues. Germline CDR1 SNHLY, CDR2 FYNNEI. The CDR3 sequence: CAGLQGRRGYTF. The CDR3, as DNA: TGTGCCGGATTACAGGGGCGGAGGGGCTACACCTTC.

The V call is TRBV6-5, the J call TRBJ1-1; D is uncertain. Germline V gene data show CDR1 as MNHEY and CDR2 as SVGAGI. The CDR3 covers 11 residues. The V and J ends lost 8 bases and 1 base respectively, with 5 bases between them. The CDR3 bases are TGTGCCAGCCGGGGGAACACTGAAGCTTTCTTT. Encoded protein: CASRGNTEAFF.

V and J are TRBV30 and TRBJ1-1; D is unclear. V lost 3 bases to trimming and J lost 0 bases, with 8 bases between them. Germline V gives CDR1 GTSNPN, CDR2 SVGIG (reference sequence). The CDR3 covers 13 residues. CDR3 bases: TGTGCCTGGAGAAAGAGCATGAACACTGAAGCTTTCTTT. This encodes CAWRKSMNTEAFF.

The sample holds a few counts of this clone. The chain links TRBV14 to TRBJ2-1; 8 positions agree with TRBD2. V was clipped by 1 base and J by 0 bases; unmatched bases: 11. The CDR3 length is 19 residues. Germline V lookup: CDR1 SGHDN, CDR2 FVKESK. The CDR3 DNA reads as TGTGCCAGCAGCCAAGTAATGGGGCTAGCGGGTCCCTCCTACAATGAGCAGTTCTTC. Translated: CASSQVMGLAGPSYNEQFF.

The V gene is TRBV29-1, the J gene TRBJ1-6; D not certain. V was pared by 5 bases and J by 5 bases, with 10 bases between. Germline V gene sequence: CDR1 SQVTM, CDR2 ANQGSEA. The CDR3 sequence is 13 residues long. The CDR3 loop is CSVSVDNNSPLHF. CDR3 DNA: TGCAGCGTTTCCGTAGACAATAATTCACCCCTCCACTTT.

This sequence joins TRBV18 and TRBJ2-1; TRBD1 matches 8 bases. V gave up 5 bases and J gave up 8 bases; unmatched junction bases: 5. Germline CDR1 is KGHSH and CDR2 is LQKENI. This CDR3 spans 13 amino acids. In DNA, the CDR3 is TGTGCCAGCTCATTAAACAGGGGGGATGAGCAGTTCTTC. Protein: CASSLNRGDEQFF.

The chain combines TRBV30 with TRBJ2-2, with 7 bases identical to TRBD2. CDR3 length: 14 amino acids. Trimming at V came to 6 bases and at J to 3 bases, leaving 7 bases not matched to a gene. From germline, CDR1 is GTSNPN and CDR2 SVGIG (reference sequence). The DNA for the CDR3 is TGTGCCTGTAAACTACGGGGGGACACCGGGGAGCTGTTTTTT. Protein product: CACKLRGDTGELFF.

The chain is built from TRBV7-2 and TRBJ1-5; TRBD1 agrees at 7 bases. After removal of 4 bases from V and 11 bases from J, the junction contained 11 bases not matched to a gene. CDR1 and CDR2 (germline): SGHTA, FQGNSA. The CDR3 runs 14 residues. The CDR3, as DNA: TGTGCCAGCAGCTCGGGACAGCCGGCAGAAACCCAGCATTTT. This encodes CASSSGQPAETQHF.

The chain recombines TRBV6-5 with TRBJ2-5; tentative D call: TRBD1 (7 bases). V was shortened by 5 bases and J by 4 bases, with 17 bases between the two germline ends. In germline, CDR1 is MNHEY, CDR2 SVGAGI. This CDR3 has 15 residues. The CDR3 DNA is TGTGCCAGCAGTACCAGGGGGGAGTACCGAGAGACCCAGTACTTC. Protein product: CASSTRGEYRETQYF.

CDR3 in amino acids: CASSYSYTDTQYF. Here the CDR3 DNA reads TGTGCCAGCAGTTACAGCTACACAGATACGCAGTATTTT. This chain uses TRBV28 with TRBJ2-3; no definite D call. Germline-derived CDR1 and CDR2 are MDHEN and SYDVKM. The CDR3 extends over 13 amino acids. Between the trimmed V and J ends, which lost 4 bases and 2 bases, there was a span of 7 bases.

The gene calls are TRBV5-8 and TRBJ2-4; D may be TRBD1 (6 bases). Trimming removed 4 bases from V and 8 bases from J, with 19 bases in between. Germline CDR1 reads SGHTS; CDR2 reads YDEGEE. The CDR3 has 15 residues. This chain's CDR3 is CASSVPGHFGHIQYF. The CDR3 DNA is TGTGCCAGCAGCGTACCGGGACACTTCGGACACATTCAGTACTTC.

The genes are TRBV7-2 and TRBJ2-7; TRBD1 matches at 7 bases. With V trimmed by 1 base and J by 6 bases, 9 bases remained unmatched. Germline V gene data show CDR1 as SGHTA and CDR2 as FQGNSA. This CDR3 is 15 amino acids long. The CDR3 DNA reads TGTGCCAGCAGCTTAGGGGACAGACGACTCGCCGAGCAGTACTTC. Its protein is CASSLGDRRLAEQYF.

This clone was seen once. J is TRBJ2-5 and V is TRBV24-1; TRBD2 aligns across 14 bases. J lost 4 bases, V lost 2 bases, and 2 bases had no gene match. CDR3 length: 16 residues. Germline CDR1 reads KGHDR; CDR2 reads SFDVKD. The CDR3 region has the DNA TGTGCCACCAGTGATTCCGGGACTAGCGGGAGAGAGACCCAGTACTTC. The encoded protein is CATSDSGTSGRETQYF.